These T cell receptor beta chains were read from a single sample in a study of shared clonotypes between healthy human individuals. Generated by immunoSEQ multiplex PCR, the TCRdb table keeps only in-frame clones and is missing some. The sample lists over 2 million clones, about 94% occurring once. The sample comprised naive CD8+ T cells sorted from blood. The receptors stem from a man between 18 and 29 years old in good health. The CDR3 runs from the conserved cysteine through the conserved F or W. The order of the fields is V gene, D gene, clone size, J gene, CDR3 length, CDR3 protein, CDR3 DNA. D genes are given only for firm matches. Clone size is not always given. Where it is, it says once, few, many or a class for expanded clones.

TRBV27,TRBD2,-,TRBJ2-1,16,CASREVAGSSYNEQFF,TGTGCCAGCAGAGAGGTAGCGGGGAGCTCCTACAATGAGCAGTTCTTC
TRBV7-2,-,-,TRBJ2-5,15,CASSLTISLYETQYF,TGTGCCAGCAGCTTAACTATTTCTCTTTATGAGACCCAGTACTTC
TRBV28,TRBD2,-,TRBJ2-7,13,CASSGGGGSEQYF,TGTGCCAGCAGTGGGGGGGGAGGGAGTGAGCAGTACTTC
TRBV2,-,-,TRBJ2-2,17,CASSDSWGSWNTGELFF,TGTGCCAGCAGTGATTCCTGGGGGAGTTGGAACACCGGGGAGCTGTTTTTT
TRBV12-5,-,once,TRBJ2-7,12,CASGSLTYEQYF,TGTGCTAGTGGTTCGCTAACTTACGAGCAGTACTTC
TRBV5-6,-,-,TRBJ2-1,12,CASSSDLGEQFF,TGTGCCAGCAGCTCCGACCTCGGTGAGCAGTTCTTC
TRBV27,-,once,TRBJ1-2,17,CASSPGSGQSLNYGYTF,TGTGCCAGCAGCCCCGGATCCGGGCAATCCTTAAACTATGGCTACACCTTC
TRBV27,-,-,TRBJ1-4,14,CASSLGGRREKLFF,TGTGCCAGCAGTTTAGGAGGGAGGCGGGAAAAACTGTTTTTT
TRBV28,-,-,TRBJ2-7,14,CASSALLDSYEQYF,TGTGCCAGCAGTGCCCTTCTTGACTCCTACGAGCAGTACTTC
TRBV30,-,-,TRBJ1-1,12,CAWSVRGLEAFF,TGTGCCTGGAGTGTACGGGGCCTTGAGGCTTTCTTT
TRBV30,-,once,TRBJ2-2,14,CAWSVLSHTGELFF,TGTGCCTGGAGTGTCCTTAGCCACACCGGGGAGCTGTTTTTT
TRBV7-6,TRBD1,-,TRBJ2-7,14,CASSLAAGGHEQYF,TGTGCCAGCAGCTTAGCGGCAGGGGGACACGAGCAGTACTTC
TRBV29-1,TRBD1,-,TRBJ1-2,14,CSVPDRDANYGYTF,TGCAGCGTGCCCGACAGGGACGCTAACTATGGCTACACCTTC
TRBV6-1,-,-,TRBJ1-2,12,CASWFAEMDYTF,TGTGCCAGCTGGTTCGCAGAAATGGACTACACCTTC
TRBV27,-,-,TRBJ2-2,13,CASSLGGPGELFF,TGTGCCAGCAGTTTAGGGGGTCCCGGGGAGCTGTTTTTT
TRBV5-6,-,-,TRBJ2-1,13,CASGPALSNEQFF,TGTGCCAGCGGACCAGCGCTTAGCAATGAGCAGTTCTTC
TRBV30,-,-,TRBJ1-1,16,CAWSPPRSELNTEAFF,TGTGCCTGGAGTCCCCCGCGCTCCGAGTTGAACACTGAAGCTTTCTTT
TRBV29-1,-,-,TRBJ1-1,11,CSVEPDREAFF,TGCAGCGTTGAACCTGACAGGGAAGCTTTCTTT
TRBV6-1,-,-,TRBJ2-3,13,CASSGENTDTQYF,TGTGCCAGCAGTGGAGAGAACACAGATACGCAGTATTTT
TRBV11-2,-,-,TRBJ2-7,13,CASSLVRGGEQYF,TGTGCCAGCAGCTTAGTTCGGGGCGGCGAGCAGTACTTC
TRBV10-3,-,-,TRBJ2-2,15,CAISEQASNTGELFF,TGTGCCATCAGTGAGCAGGCCTCGAACACCGGGGAGCTGTTTTTT
TRBV18,-,-,TRBJ1-2,14,CASSPGADNYGYTF,TGTGCCAGCTCACCAGGGGCAGATAACTATGGCTACACCTTC
TRBV19,-,-,TRBJ1-2,15,CASSTSWGSGYGYTF,TGTGCCAGTAGTACCAGCTGGGGGTCCGGCTATGGCTACACCTTC
TRBV7-9,TRBD1,once,TRBJ2-7,14,CASSRPGQAYEQYF,TGTGCCAGCAGCCGCCCGGGACAGGCCTACGAGCAGTACTTC
TRBV7-9,TRBD2,-,TRBJ2-5,15,CASSNTSGRVRTQYF,TGTGCCAGCAGCAATACTAGCGGGAGGGTGAGGACCCAGTACTTC
TRBV7-8,-,-,TRBJ2-1,12,CASSRANNEQFF,TGTGCCAGCAGCCGGGCCAACAATGAGCAGTTCTTC
TRBV6-5,-,-,TRBJ1-4,11,CASRDNEKLFF,TGTGCCAGCAGAGATAATGAAAAACTGTTTTTT
TRBV5-8,-,-,TRBJ1-6,14,CASSLYGYNSPLHF,TGTGCCAGCAGCTTGTATGGTTACAATTCACCCCTCCACTTT
TRBV2,-,-,TRBJ1-1,13,CASIGSVLTEAFF,TGTGCCAGCATTGGTTCGGTTTTGACTGAAGCTTTCTTT
TRBV10-2,-,-,TRBJ2-3,13,CASSESQTDTQYF,TGCGCCAGCAGTGAGTCGCAGACAGATACGCAGTATTTT
TRBV5-6,-,-,TRBJ1-6,18,CASRGAPTESSYNSPLHF,TGTGCCAGCCGAGGGGCACCTACCGAGAGCTCCTATAATTCACCCCTCCACTTT
TRBV29-1,TRBD2,-,TRBJ2-1,14,CSAPTSGRDNEQFF,TGCAGCGCCCCGACTAGCGGGCGGGACAATGAGCAGTTCTTC
TRBV6-5,-,-,TRBJ2-7,16,CASSYEVPQYSYEQYF,TGTGCCAGCAGTTATGAGGTACCCCAATACTCCTACGAGCAGTACTTC
TRBV21-1,-,-,TRBJ1-1,15,CASSVVGRETTEAFF,TGTGCCAGCAGCGTCGTCGGCAGGGAGACCACTGAAGCTTTCTTT
TRBV27,TRBD2,-,TRBJ2-3,16,CASSPGLAGDVDTQYF,TGTGCCAGCAGTCCCGGTCTAGCGGGAGATGTAGATACGCAGTATTTT
TRBV27,-,-,TRBJ2-1,14,CASSLYEGHNEQFF,TGTGCCAGCAGTTTATATGAGGGACACAATGAGCAGTTCTTC
TRBV5-4,-,-,TRBJ1-4,16,CASSLVLAEGGEKLFF,TGTGCCAGCAGCTTGGTTCTGGCCGAAGGCGGTGAAAAACTGTTTTTT
TRBV9,TRBD1,-,TRBJ2-1,17,CASSARTGSMVYNEQFF,TGTGCCAGCAGCGCCAGGACAGGCTCGATGGTCTACAATGAGCAGTTCTTC
TRBV27,TRBD1,-,TRBJ2-7,16,CASSLSAGTGHYEQYF,TGTGCCAGCAGTTTATCTGCCGGGACAGGGCATTACGAGCAGTACTTC
TRBV11-1,-,-,TRBJ2-7,17,CASSRATGEGPTDEQYF,TGTGCCAGCAGCCGGGCGACAGGGGAGGGCCCTACGGACGAGCAGTACTTC
TRBV28,-,-,TRBJ1-1,14,CASSLRGGDTEAFF,TGTGCCAGCAGTTTAAGAGGGGGAGACACTGAAGCTTTCTTT
TRBV5-4,-,-,TRBJ2-5,16,CASSLGLEGLGETQYF,TGTGCCAGCAGCTTGGGACTTGAGGGGTTGGGAGAGACCCAGTACTTC